This T cell receptor (beta chain) came from a study of breast tumors, draining lymph nodes, adjacent tissues. Overall study results and limits: Tumor and nontumor repertoires were significantly more similar in luminal-like than in basal-like breast cancer. Tumor T cell lymph node origin was a supported hypothesis, not proven. Tumors had less TCR diversity than lymph nodes, more than nontumor tissue.

The table lists this clonotype with a few counts. Its antigen remains unidentified. Here the CDR3 omits its conserved ending phenylalanine or tryptophan, so a read error is the likely source. Samples came from axillary lymph nodes draining the breast cancer. TCRdb re-called the multiplex PCR reads through MiXCR, storing one row per CDR3 protein. The sample has about 100,000 distinct CDR3 sequences, around 21% seen once. Per the germline V gene, CDR1 is KGHSH and CDR2 is LQKENI. The CDR3 length is 14 residues. V was clipped by 4 bases and J by 2 bases, with 11 bases between them. Specimen: axillary lymph node tissue. The V call is TRBV18, the J call TRBJ2-5; weak D call: TRBD1 (6 bases). The TCR sequence derives from a female donor with breast cancer. Some clones in this sample may be carry-over from other donors' samples. The CDR3 is CASSRGGRQETQYS. CDR3 nucleotide sequence: TGTGCCAGCTCACGAGGGGGACGGCAAGAGACCCAGTACTCC.